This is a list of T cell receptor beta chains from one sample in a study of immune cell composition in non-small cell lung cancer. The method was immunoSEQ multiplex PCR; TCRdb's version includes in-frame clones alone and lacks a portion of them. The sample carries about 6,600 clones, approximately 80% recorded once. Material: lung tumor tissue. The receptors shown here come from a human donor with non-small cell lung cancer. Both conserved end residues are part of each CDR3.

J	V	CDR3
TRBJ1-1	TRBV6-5	CASSLEGWNTEAFF
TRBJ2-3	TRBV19	CASSMAGSDTQYF
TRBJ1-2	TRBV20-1	CSAPGQNGYTF
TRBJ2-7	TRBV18	CASSPRQGRAYEQYF
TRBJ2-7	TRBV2	CASEPGQSSYEQYF
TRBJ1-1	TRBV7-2	CASSISGGLVAFF
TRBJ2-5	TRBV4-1	CASSQHSVKTQYF
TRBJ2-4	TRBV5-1	CASSFWGPGQAKNIQYF
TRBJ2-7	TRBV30	CAWRRGSYYEQYF
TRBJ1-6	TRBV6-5	CASSYRQGDSPLHF
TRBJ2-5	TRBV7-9	CASSAVGKPGETQYF
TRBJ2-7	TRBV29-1	CSVEERAGREQYF
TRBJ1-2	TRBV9	CASSMTGGVGYTF
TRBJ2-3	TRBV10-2	CASSVAGGPADTQYF
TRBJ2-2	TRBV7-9	CASSRQGQAGELFF
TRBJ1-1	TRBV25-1	CASSDLAEYSTGTTEAFF
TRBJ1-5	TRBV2	CASKSGTGGRQPQHF
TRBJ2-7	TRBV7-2	CASSFDRGPGEQYF
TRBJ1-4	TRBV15	CATSGGARESEKLFF
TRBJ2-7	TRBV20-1	CSAEREGEQYF